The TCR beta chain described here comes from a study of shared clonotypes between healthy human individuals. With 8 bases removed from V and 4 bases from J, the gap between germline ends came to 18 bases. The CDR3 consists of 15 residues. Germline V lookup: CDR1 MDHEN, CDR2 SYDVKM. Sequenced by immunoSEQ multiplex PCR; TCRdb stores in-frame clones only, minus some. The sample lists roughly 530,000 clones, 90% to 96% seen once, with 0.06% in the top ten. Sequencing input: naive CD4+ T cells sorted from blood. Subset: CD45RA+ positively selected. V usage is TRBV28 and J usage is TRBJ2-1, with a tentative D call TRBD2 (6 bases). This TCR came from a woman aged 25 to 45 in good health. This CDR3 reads CASLSRSRGYNEQFF. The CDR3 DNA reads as TGTGCCAGCCTTAGCCGGAGTCGGGGGTACAATGAGCAGTTCTTC.